One sample yielded the 14 T cell receptor beta chains listed below, sequenced in a study of T cell repertoires in cytomegalovirus infection. In TCRdb, the reads were re-called with MiXCR into one record per CDR3 protein. Among almost 300,000 distinct CDR3 sequences, 9.6% were seen once, and the ten largest hold 2% to 3%. The material sequenced was PBMCs. The receptors originated from a human donor in good health (CMV status not recorded). Some clones in this sample may be carry-over from other donors' samples.

The CDR3 bases are TGCAGTGCCCTCAAGGTTCTGGGGGCCGGGGAGACCCAGTACTTC. This translates into CSALKVLGAGETQYF. The chain has TRBV20-1 and TRBJ2-5; the D gene is possibly TRBD1 (6 bases). The CDR3 totals 15 residues. Trimming left V 6 bases short and J 5 bases short, with 22 bases between. Germline CDR1 reads DFQATT; CDR2 reads SNEGSKA (reference sequence).

The table lists this clonotype with many counts. V usage is TRBV12-3 or TRBV12-4 and J usage is TRBJ2-1; no reliable D call. V was shortened by 2 bases and J by 9 bases, with 8 bases between the two germline ends. CDR3 size: 12 residues. The CDR3 nucleotides are TGTGCCAGCAGTTTACATCATACTGAGCAGTTCTTC. The encoded protein is CASSLHHTEQFF.

The rearrangement uses TRBV20-1 and TRBJ2-6, with D hard to call. The CDR3 has 16 residues. With 3 bases removed from V and 2 bases from J, the gap between germline ends came to 14 bases. Germline CDR1 is DFQATT and CDR2 is SNEGSKA (reference sequence). The CDR3 DNA sequence: TGCAGTGCTAGGTCCGTCGGCGAAACTGGGGCCAACGTCCTGACTTTC. Translated, it gives CSARSVGETGANVLTF.

This clonotype appeared a few times. The chain couples TRBV5-1 to TRBJ1-2; perhaps TRBD1 as D (5 bases). The CDR3 has 14 amino acids. Germline lookup yields CDR1 SGHRS and CDR2 YFSETQ. V lost 6 bases and J lost 3, with 15 bases in between. In DNA form, the CDR3 reads TGCGCCAGCATCAGTGACGGGGGGGACTATGGCTACACCTTC. Translating gives CASISDGGDYGYTF.

This clonotype was detected ten times or more. This CDR3 is CSVRASGGYTF. CDR3 sequence (DNA): TGCAGCGTGCGTGCCAGTGGAGGCTACACCTTC. The chain employs TRBV29-1 and TRBJ1-2, with D uncertain. This CDR3 has 11 amino acids. Germline loops: CDR1 SQVTM, CDR2 ANQGSEA. V lost 6 bases to trimming and J lost 8 bases, with 13 bases between them.

This clonotype was picked up many times. The chain joins TRBV2 to TRBJ1-1; TRBD1 might be the D (5 bases). Per germline, CDR1 SNHLY and CDR2 FYNNEI. This CDR3 has 13 residues. With 8 bases removed from V and 0 bases from J, the gap between germline ends came to 10 bases. The CDR3 nucleotides are TGTGCCAGCGGGGGGAGAGTGAACACTGAAGCTTTCTTT. This gives the protein CASGGRVNTEAFF.

The table lists this clonotype with many counts. The chain carries TRBV6-2 or TRBV6-3 and TRBJ2-4; D gene uncertain. The CDR3 spans 15 residues. The germline V gene has CDR1 MNHEY and CDR2 SVGEGT. The V gene lost 0 bases and the J gene lost 6 bases, with 12 bases spanning the gap. Here the CDR3 reads CASSYSGPRGNIQYF. Here the CDR3 DNA reads TGTGCCAGCAGTTACTCGGGCCCCCGCGGAAACATTCAGTACTTC.

This clonotype was seen ten or more times. V gene TRBV28 combines with J gene TRBJ2-3; the D call may be TRBD1 or TRBD2 (5 bases each). The CDR3 runs 14 residues. The germline CDR1 and CDR2 sequences are MDHEN and SYDVKM. Trimming removed 7 bases from V and 7 bases from J, with 18 bases in between. CDR3 DNA sequence: TGTGCCAGCACCCCCTCCGGGACCACCAATACGCAGTATTTT. Encoded protein: CASTPSGTTNTQYF.

This clonotype was detected ten times or more. The chain employs TRBV7-6 and TRBJ1-2, with 9 nucleotides matching TRBD1. V was clipped by 7 bases and J by 7 bases; unmatched bases: 7. The V gene's germline CDR1 is SGHVS and CDR2 FNYEAQ. This CDR3 is 13 amino acids long. The CDR3 DNA sequence: TGTGCCAGCAAAGGGACAGGGAGGTTTGGCTACACCTTC. It is translated as CASKGTGRFGYTF.

Comment on this clonotype: A much larger clone is a single base away; this may be a read error. The V and J genes are TRBV29-1 and TRBJ2-7, with 8 bases aligning to TRBD2. V lost 8 bases to trimming and J lost 0 bases; unmatched junction nucleotides: 6. The CDR3 runs to 13 residues. The germline CDR1 and CDR2 sequences are SQVTM and ANQGSEA. The CDR3 loop reads CSTAGENSYEQYF. DNA for the CDR3: TGCAGCACAGCGGGGGAGAACTCCTACGAGCAGTACTTC.

This clonotype was detected only a few times. The chain joins TRBV9 to TRBJ2-7; D possibly corresponds to TRBD1 (6 bases). CDR1 is SGDLS, CDR2 YYNGEE, per germline. The CDR3 consists of 15 residues. The V end was cut by 4 bases, the J end by 4 bases, with 18 bases between. The CDR3 region has the DNA TGTGCCAGCAGCCCCCGGACAGCCAAAACATACGAGCAGTACTTC. Translating it yields CASSPRTAKTYEQYF.

The sample holds many counts of this clonotype. This chain joins TRBV7-8 and TRBJ2-1; no reliable D call. CDR1 SGHVS and CDR2 FQNEAQ come from the germline V gene. The ends were cut back, 4 bases at V and 0 bases at J, with 16 bases in the middle. CDR3 length equals 17 residues. CDR3 in amino acids: CASSYLGHRSSYNEQFF. For the CDR3, the DNA is TGTGCCAGCAGCTACTTGGGTCACCGCAGCTCCTACAATGAGCAGTTCTTC.

This clonotype was counted between two and nine times. The chain has TRBV20-1 and TRBJ1-6; D is perhaps TRBD1 (6 bases). The CDR3 is 16 residues long. The V gene's germline CDR1 is DFQATT and CDR2 SNEGSKA (reference sequence). V was cut by 5 bases and J by 7 bases, with 21 bases left in between. CDR3 in DNA: TGCAGTGCTTTCCCCCAGGGGCCTTATACGAATTCACCCCTCCACTTT. Its translation: CSAFPQGPYTNSPLHF.

This clonotype was counted only a few times. DNA of the CDR3: TGTGCCAGCTCACCAAAAGGGGGGACTGAGCAGTTCTTC. Protein sequence: CASSPKGGTEQFF. The genes are TRBV18 and TRBJ2-1; D is tentatively TRBD1 or TRBD2 (6 bases each). There are 13 residues in the CDR3. Germline V lookup: CDR1 KGHSH, CDR2 LQKENI. The ends were cut back, 2 bases at V and 9 bases at J, with 11 bases in the middle.